Sequencing of this TCR beta chain was carried out in a study of shared clonotypes between healthy human individuals (dated by TCRdb to 2020 to 2021). Notes on the research overall: The cohort comprised two women and a few men aged 18 to 49 years. For each donor, CD4 naive and CD4 memory were each given three plates, CD8 naive was given two plates, and CD8 memory was given one plate. The study deeply sequenced blood TCR repertoires of roughly five healthy adults to estimate repertoire size and the extent of clonotype sharing between individuals. To increase sequencing depth and limit assay-specific biases, TCR repertoire library preparation and sequencing were carried out by different laboratories using diverse techniques. Per donor, leukapheresis produced somewhere between about 0.94 and 9 billion PBMCs.

TCR CDR3 regions were amplified from genomic DNA by multiplex PCR using the deep immunoSEQ assay. For each cell subset, the extracted genomic DNA was distributed evenly across all wells of several immunoSEQ 96-well plates, and each plate served as one replicate. For sorted subsets, each replicate PCR was loaded with around 200 ng genomic DNA, equivalent to 25,000 to 35,000 T cell genomes. The purified libraries were quantified using a Qubit 3.0 fluorometer, sized with a Bioanalyzer 2100, and then quantified again using the KAPA Library Quantification kit. Each immunoSEQ 96-well plate was sequenced on its own single-read 150-cycle Illumina NextSeq 550 flow cell. In the source study's methods: Because only junctional sequences without quality scores were contained in the immunoSEQ output, filtering matching that applied to full-length reads could not be performed. Sequences were annotated with PyIR, a Python wrapper for IgBLAST v1.9, and V/J genes and CDR3 were assigned using IMGT germline references. Reads were filtered out if the reads had weak V/J assignments (E-value above 1e-6), no CDR3, stop codons, out-of-frame junctions, or ambiguous translated residues. V3J clonotypes were defined by identical inferred V gene, J gene, and CDR3 amino acid sequence. Percentage overlap between repertoires was computed as shared unique clonotypes divided by the size of the smaller repertoire. Richness of each repertoire was evaluated using RTK rarefaction, the Chao1 estimator, and Recon v2.1 estimates of unobserved clonotypes. Generation probabilities for all TCRbeta clonotypes obtained by the gDNA method from a few donors were computed using OLGA. In its TCRdb copy, this immuneACCESS table keeps in-frame sequences only and misses some clones. Where compared with another copy, unresolved V genes explain less than half of these, and the others have no known cause. The V and J calls and clone size were taken over from that table, and D and trimming were inferred from the DNA. The sample data list over 850,000 clones, and around three quarters of these were observed just once. The ten largest account for around 0.61% of the sample.

The V end gives up 0 bases and the J end 2 bases, leaving 5 bases in the junction not matched to a gene. The CDR3 has 15 amino acids, counting the end cysteine and phenylalanine. Of the read, only the CDR3 DNA is kept; its 45 bases are in frame from base 1. Based on the germline V gene, the CDR1 and CDR2 sequences are SGHRS and YFSETQ. This clone is a singleton in its sample. It has no known antigen specificity. The input lacks base qualities; no much larger clone sits a single base away. The donors were healthy, HIV-negative adults who had no recently reported acute infections or vaccinations. All donors were Caucasian adults living in Nashville, Tennessee, USA. CD4+ T cells were enriched by magnetic negative selection; naive cells were then positively selected on CD45RA, and the negative fraction formed the memory subset. Blood was collected by leukapheresis, and PBMCs were isolated by Ficoll-Histopaque density gradient centrifugation and then cryopreserved in liquid nitrogen vapor phase. Purity and quantity of every magnetically sorted T cell population were checked by analytical flow cytometry. Each sorted fraction had its genomic DNA isolated and then quantified by UV absorbance on a Nanodrop 2000c.

The full study reports these points: Incomplete sequencing was indicated by rarefaction of sorted-subset datasets, despite the large sequencing depth. Clonotypes shared by all four sorted-subset donors showed higher generation probabilities than non-shared clonotypes. Sampling was restricted to blood, and TCR repertoires in tissue are likely to differ from TCR repertoires in blood. Estimated clonotype richness was generally larger for naive than for memory subsets. About 5% of naive CD4, 3.5% of naive CD8, approximately 2.2% of memory CD4, and approximately 0.39% of memory CD8 clonotypes were shared across several donors. The genetic and exposure-history diversity represented was limited by the small number of donors. Pairwise subsampling indicated that sequencing depth was expected to affect the degree of clonotype sharing among donors.

Recombination linked TRBV5-1 to TRBJ2-7, and TRBD2 aligns with 7 junction nucleotides. Sequencing was performed on memory CD4+ T cells from PBMCs. Taken with the paper, the label for cell subset or site translates to: CD45RA-negative fraction. The receptor was isolated from a young man in good health. Some clones in this sample may be carry-over from other donors' samples. CDR3 reads: CASSLAGRTTYEQYF. The nucleotides read TGCGCCAGCAGCTTGGCCGGGAGGACAACCTACGAGCAGTACTTC.